Detailed here is one T cell receptor (beta chain). Its specific antigen is unknown. The DNA is left out, because the CDR3 cannot be placed on it with certainty; the CDR3 is given as TCRdb lists it. CDR1 and CDR2 (MNHNY, SVGAGI) derive from the germline V gene (reference sequence). Measured from the cysteine to the phenylalanine, the CDR3 is 14 residues long. The sample belongs to a study of glioma-infiltrating T cells (dated by TCRdb to the mid-2010s). Context from the whole study: Glioma tissue, non-neoplastic brain tissue and matched peripheral blood mononuclear cells were used as sources from which TCR alpha- and beta-chain repertoires were sequenced. To measure divergence between tissue and blood T-cell populations, each tissue-infiltrating repertoire was compared with the peripheral blood repertoire of the same patient. Three low-grade glioma patients, several primary glioblastoma patients and three non-glioma patients contributing non-neoplastic brain tissue were included in the paired cohort. Results the study describes overall, beyond this receptor: Tissue and blood shared very few CDR3 sequences, a result attributed to high CDR3 diversity and limited sampling. VJ-independent divergence between tissue and blood was below expectation in non-neoplastic patients but above expectation in all gliomas, especially low-grade gliomas. Small numbers underpinned the group comparisons: roughly eight glioblastoma patients, three low-grade glioma patients and three non-neoplastic patients.

TCR alpha and beta CDR3 regions were amplified with the iRepertoire nested amplicon-rescue multiplex PCR (arm-PCR) platform from RNA. The input for one-step reverse transcription and amplification was about 90-400 ng of tissue mRNA or PBMC total RNA. Following bead purification, Illumina adapters were added by a secondary multiplex PCR, and the libraries were gel-purified between 200 and 400 bp. Libraries carried internal 6-nucleotide barcodes used for demultiplexing. Sequencing of the libraries was done on an Illumina MiSeq using 2x220 or 2x250 nucleotide paired-end reads. The paper's data handling went like this. Paired reads were merged with FLASH 1.2.11 and aligned to the GRCh37 human genome with BWA-MEM before extracting TRA and TRB reads. An IMGT-derived reference of cassette sequences and CDR3 motifs, with pseudogenes included, was used for V and J assignment. Three-frame translation of reads was performed, and productive CDR3s were defined as those with a C...FGXG motif and no stop codons. Clonotypes were defined as unique combinations of V-J cassette pair and CDR3 amino acid sequence. Filtering of reads was based on Hamming distance, with the threshold set by the sequence error rate of each sample in mapped regions. Using fastp at Q25 and MiXCR, TCRdb reprocessed the public reads and kept productive beta chains. Rows are unified per CDR3 protein, each entry keeping the most common DNA and genes. The V and J calls come from TCRdb's annotation, not from the publication. A total of about 210,000 distinct CDR3 sequences appear in this sample, over 30% of them only once. 20% of the sample rests with the top ten.

The sequence was collected from a human donor with low-grade glioma or glioblastoma, undergoing nonglioma brain surgery, or in good health (not recorded which). The V and J segments used are TRBV6-6 and TRBJ1-2. Sequencing used glioma tissue, nonneoplastic brain tissue, or PBMCs (not recorded which). The CDR3 amino acid sequence is: CANSSRQGGYGCTF.